The next 2 T cell receptor beta chains were all read from a single sample in a study of identical twins. Each CDR3 protein gets one entry after TCRdb re-called the 5' RACE reads with MiXCR. Among some 630,000 distinct CDR3 sequences listed, around 7.4% were seen once. This sample was shared with a second study, whose subject was yellow fever vaccine responses in identical twins.

The specimen was PBMCs. All receptors come from a woman under 30 in good health.

This clonotype has ten or more counts. This chain joins TRBV29-1 and TRBJ2-4; D uncertain. The V and J ends lost 8 bases and 1 base respectively, with 6 bases between them. This CDR3 is 11 amino acids long. Germline V gene data show CDR1 as SQVTM and CDR2 as ANQGSEA. CDR3: CSPPAKNIQYF. The DNA for the CDR3 is TGCAGCCCCCCGGCCAAAAACATTCAGTACTTC.

The chain uses TRBV24-1 and TRBJ2-1, with 7 bases identical to TRBD1. Trimming took 4 bases from V and 0 from J; bases not matched to a gene: 14. Germline lookup yields CDR1 KGHDR and CDR2 SFDVKD. The CDR3 is 19 residues long. The CDR3 sequence: CATSEGYLDGTDSYNEQFF. As DNA, the CDR3 is TGTGCCACCAGTGAGGGTTACCTAGACGGGACAGACTCCTACAATGAGCAGTTCTTC.